This T cell receptor beta chain was captured in a study of chemoradiotherapy in HPV16-positive cancers. Study-wide results and caveats: In HPV16-positive patients, HPV-responsive T-cell expansion tracked better recurrence-free survival. The functional HPV-specific definition rests on just a couple of HPV16-positive patients. During treatment, candidate HPV-specific clones and E7-related motifs expanded in tumor.

This clone was observed a handful of times. Its antigen remains unidentified. Sequenced by immunoSEQ multiplex PCR; TCRdb stores in-frame clones only, minus some. Seen here are around 12,000 clones, 63% observed once, and the top ten hold roughly 20%. In germline, CDR1 is SNHLY, CDR2 FYNNEI. V lost 4 bases, J lost 5 bases, and 4 bases stayed unmatched. The CDR3 is made up of 15 amino acids. Specimen collection occurred from a patient who underwent chemoradiotherapy. The gene calls are TRBV2 and TRBJ2-1, with TRBD2 matching 11 bases. The clonotype comes from a human donor with HPV-associated anogenital cancer. The CDR3 DNA follows: TGTGCCAGCAGTGCGGGACTAGCGGCCGACAATGAGCAGTTCTTC. Protein: CASSAGLAADNEQFF.